This T cell receptor (beta chain) derives from a study of CD8+CD57+ T cells in acquired aplastic anemia. The TCR beta profiling, which covered VDJ combination and CDR3 sequence, was carried out using genomic DNA as the template. Using its own MiXCR run on the reads, TCRdb lists one record per CDR3 protein. The sample yields a few hundred thousand distinct CDR3 sequences, 40% to 60% seen once. All sequencing subjects had displayed CD8+CD57+ cell expansion on flow cytometry. V lost 4 bases and J lost 9, with 10 bases in between. In germline, CDR1 is SGDLS, CDR2 YYNGEE. The CDR3 is made up of 11 amino acids.

This TCR came from a human donor with aplastic anemia. Material for sequencing was sorted CD4+, CD8+, or CD8+CD57+ T cells (not recorded which) from PBMCs. The V call is TRBV9, the J call TRBJ1-2; no definite D call. The CDR3 loop reads CASSQGISYTF. The CDR3 DNA reads as TGTGCCAGCAGCCAAGGGATCAGCTACACCTTC.